The present T cell receptor (beta chain) was sequenced within a study of cytomegalovirus exposure and HLA in healthy donors. About this clone: The sample contains more than one DNA sequence encoding this CDR3.

V lost 2 bases to trimming and J lost 5 bases, with 2 bases between them. The CDR3 sequence is 11 residues long. Per the germline V gene, CDR1 is MNHEY and CDR2 is SVGAGI. The PCR was carried out with 60 Vbeta primers and 13 Jbeta primers. The table came from immunoSEQ multiplex PCR; TCRdb's copy has only in-frame clones and leaves some out. The sample carries some 220,000 clones, 78% recorded once. The clonotype comes from a boy aged 5-17 years in good health and CMV-seronegative. The chain carries TRBV6-5 and TRBJ2-3; D is undetermined. The sample comprised PBMCs. CDR3 in amino acids: CASSYLDTQYF. In DNA form, the CDR3 reads TGTGCCAGCAGTTACCTAGATACGCAGTATTTT.